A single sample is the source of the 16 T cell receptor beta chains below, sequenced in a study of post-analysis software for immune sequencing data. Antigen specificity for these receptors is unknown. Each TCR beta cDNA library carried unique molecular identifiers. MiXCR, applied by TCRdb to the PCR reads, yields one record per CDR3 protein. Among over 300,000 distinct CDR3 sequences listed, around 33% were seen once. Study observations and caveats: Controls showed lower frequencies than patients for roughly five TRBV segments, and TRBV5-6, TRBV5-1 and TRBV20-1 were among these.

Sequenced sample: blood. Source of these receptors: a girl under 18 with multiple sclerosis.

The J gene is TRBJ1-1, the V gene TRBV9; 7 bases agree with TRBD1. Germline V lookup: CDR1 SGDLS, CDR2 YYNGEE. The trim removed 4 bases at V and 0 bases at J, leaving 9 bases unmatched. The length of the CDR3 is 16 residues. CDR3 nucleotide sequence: TGTGCCAGCAGCCCAAAGACAGGGAGGCTGAACACTGAAGCTTTCTTT. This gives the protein CASSPKTGRLNTEAFF.

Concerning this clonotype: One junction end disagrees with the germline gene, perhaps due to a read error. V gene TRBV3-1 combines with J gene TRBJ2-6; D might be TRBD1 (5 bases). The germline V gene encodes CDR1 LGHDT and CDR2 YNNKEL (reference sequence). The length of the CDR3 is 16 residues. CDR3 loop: CASSLDGSSGANVRTF. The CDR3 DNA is TGTGCCAGCAGCCTTGACGGGTCTTCTGGGGCCAACGTCCGGACTTTC.

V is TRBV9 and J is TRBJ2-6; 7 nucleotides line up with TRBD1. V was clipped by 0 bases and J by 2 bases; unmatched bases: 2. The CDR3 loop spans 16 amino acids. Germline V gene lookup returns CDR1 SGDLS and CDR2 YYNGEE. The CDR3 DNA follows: TGTGCCAGCAGCGTAGGAAGGGGGCCTGGGGCCAACGTCCTGACTTTC. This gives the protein CASSVGRGPGANVLTF.

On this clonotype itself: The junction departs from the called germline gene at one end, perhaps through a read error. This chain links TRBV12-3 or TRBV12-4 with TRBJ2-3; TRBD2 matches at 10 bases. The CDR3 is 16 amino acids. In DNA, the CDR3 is TGTGCCAGCGGTTTAGAGGGACTAGCGAGTCGGGATACGCAGTATTTT. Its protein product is CASGLEGLASRDTQYF.

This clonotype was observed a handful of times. The CDR3 nucleotides are TGCGCCAGCAGCCTCGGCGGGGCAGCGGGGGGCACAGATACGCAGTATTTT. It encodes CASSLGGAAGGTDTQYF. The genes are TRBV4-3 and TRBJ2-3; TRBD2 matches at 8 bases. CDR3 length: 17 amino acids. Unmatched junction bases numbered 10, after V lost 4 bases and J lost 1 base. CDR1 and CDR2 from the germline V gene are LGHNA and YSLEER.

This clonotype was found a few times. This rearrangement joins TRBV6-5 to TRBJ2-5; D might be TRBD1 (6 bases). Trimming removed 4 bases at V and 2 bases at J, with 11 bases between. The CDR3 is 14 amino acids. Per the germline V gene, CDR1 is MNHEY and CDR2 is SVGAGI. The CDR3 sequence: CASSFPGEQETQYF. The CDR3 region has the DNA TGTGCCAGCAGTTTCCCAGGGGAACAAGAGACCCAGTACTTC.

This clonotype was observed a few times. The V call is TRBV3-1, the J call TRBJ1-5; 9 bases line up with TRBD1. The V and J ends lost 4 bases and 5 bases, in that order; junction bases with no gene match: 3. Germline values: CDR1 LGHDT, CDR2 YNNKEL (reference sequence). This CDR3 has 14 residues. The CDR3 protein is CASSLRQGDQPQHF. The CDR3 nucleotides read TGTGCCAGCAGCCTGAGACAGGGGGATCAGCCCCAGCATTTT.

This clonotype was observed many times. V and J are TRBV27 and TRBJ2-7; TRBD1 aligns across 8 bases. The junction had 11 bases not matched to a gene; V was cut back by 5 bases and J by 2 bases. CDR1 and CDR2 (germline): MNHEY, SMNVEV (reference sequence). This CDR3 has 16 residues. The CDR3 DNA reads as TGTGCCAGCAGTCCACGGACAGGGCCGCCACCCTACGAGCAGTACTTC. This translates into CASSPRTGPPPYEQYF.

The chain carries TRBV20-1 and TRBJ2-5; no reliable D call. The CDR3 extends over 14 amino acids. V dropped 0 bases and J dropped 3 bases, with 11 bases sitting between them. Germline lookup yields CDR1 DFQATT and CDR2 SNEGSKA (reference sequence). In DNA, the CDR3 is TGCAGTGCTAGAGATCTGCCGGCAGAAGAGACCCAGTACTTC. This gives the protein CSARDLPAEETQYF.

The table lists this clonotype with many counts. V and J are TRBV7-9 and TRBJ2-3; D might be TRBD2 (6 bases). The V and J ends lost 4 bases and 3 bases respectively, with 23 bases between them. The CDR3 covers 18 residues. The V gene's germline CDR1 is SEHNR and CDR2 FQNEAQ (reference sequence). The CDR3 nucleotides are TGTGCCAGCAGCTCCGACCCCAGACTAGTCTCCTTGACAGATACGCAGTATTTT. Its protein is CASSSDPRLVSLTDTQYF.

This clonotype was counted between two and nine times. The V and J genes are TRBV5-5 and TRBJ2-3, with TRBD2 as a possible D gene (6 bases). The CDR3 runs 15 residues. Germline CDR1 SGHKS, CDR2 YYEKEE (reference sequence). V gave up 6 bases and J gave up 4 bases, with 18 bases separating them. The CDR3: CASTLIRGSADTQYF. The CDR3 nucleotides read TGTGCCAGCACTCTCATACGGGGGAGCGCAGATACGCAGTATTTT. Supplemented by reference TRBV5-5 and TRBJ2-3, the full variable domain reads DAGVTQSPTHLIKTRGQQVTLRCSPISGHKSVSWYQQVLGQGPQFIFQYYEKEERGRGNFPDRFSARQFPNYSSELNVNALLLGDSALYLCASTLIRGSADTQYFGPGTRLTVL.

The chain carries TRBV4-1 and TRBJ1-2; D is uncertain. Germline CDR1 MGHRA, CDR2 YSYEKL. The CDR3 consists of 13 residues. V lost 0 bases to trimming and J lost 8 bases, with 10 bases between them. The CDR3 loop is CASSQDAVRGYTF. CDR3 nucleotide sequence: TGCGCCAGCAGCCAAGATGCGGTACGCGGCTACACCTTC.

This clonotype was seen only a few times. CDR3 in DNA: TGCGCCAGCGGGGAGACTGTGCTCGTTAGCTACACCTTC. Its protein product is CASGETVLVSYTF. This chain connects TRBV5-1 to TRBJ1-2; D not resolved. Germline V gene lookup returns CDR1 SGHRS and CDR2 YFSETQ. This CDR3 has 13 amino acids. V shed 7 bases and J shed 9 bases, with 19 bases lying between them.

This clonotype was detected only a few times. CDR3 DNA sequence: TGTGCCAGCAGCGGTCCGGGACACCAAACAGATACGCAGTATTTT. Protein sequence: CASSGPGHQTDTQYF. The chain carries TRBV9 and TRBJ2-3; tentatively, D is TRBD1 (6 bases). The V end lost 3 bases, the J end lost 3 bases, and 14 bases lay between the germline ends. CDR1 SGDLS and CDR2 YYNGEE come from the germline V gene. The CDR3 is 15 residues long.

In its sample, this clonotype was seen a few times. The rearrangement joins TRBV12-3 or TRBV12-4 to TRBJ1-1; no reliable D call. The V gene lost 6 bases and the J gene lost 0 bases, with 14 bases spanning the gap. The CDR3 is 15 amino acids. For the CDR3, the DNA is TGTGCCAGCAGCCCAGGAGGGTCCTTGAACACTGAAGCTTTCTTT. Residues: CASSPGGSLNTEAFF.

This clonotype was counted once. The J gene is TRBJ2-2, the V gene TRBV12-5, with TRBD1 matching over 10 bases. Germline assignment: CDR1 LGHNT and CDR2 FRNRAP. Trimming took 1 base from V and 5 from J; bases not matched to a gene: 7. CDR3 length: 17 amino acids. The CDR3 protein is CASGLEFGTGATGELFF. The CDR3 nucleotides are TGTGCTAGTGGTTTGGAGTTCGGGACAGGGGCGACCGGGGAGCTGTTTTTT. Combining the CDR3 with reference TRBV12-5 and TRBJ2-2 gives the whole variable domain DARVTQTPRHKVTEMGQEVTMRCQPILGHNTVFWYRQTMMQGLELLAYFRNRAPLDDSGMPKDRFSAEMPDATLATLKIQPSEPRDSAVYFCASGLEFGTGATGELFFGEGSRLTVL.